A selection of T cell receptor beta chains follows, all from one sample in a study of shared clonotypes between healthy human individuals. The repertoire was sequenced with immunoSEQ multiplex PCR; TCRdb's copy has only in-frame clones and lacks some. The data show about 490,000 clones, roughly 80% seen once. Material for sequencing was PBMCs. Every receptor here comes from a middle-aged woman in good health. Some clones in this sample may be carry-over from other donors' samples. The CDR3 runs from the conserved cysteine through the conserved F or W. A D gene is named only where the DNA matches it firmly. Not all rows give a size; the values are once, few, many and, for expanded clones, a class.

clone size,J gene,V gene,D gene,CDR3 protein,CDR3 DNA
NA,TRBJ2-5,TRBV5-4,NA,CASSRWGGQETQYF,TGTGCCAGCAGCCGCTGGGGTGGTCAAGAGACCCAGTACTTC
many,TRBJ2-1,TRBV5-1,TRBD1,CASSPSGTGIQSSYNEQFF,TGCGCCAGCAGCCCTTCCGGGACAGGGATTCAGTCCTCCTACAATGAGCAGTTCTTC
NA,TRBJ2-7,TRBV5-8,NA,CASSLAREQYF,TGTGCCAGCAGCTTGGCGAGGGAGCAGTACTTC
NA,TRBJ1-2,TRBV30,NA,CAWTPGLDGYTF,TGTGCCTGGACCCCAGGGCTAGATGGCTACACCTTC
NA,TRBJ2-1,TRBV29-1,TRBD2,CSDSGTSGRGYNEQFF,TGCAGCGATAGTGGGACTAGCGGGAGAGGATACAATGAGCAGTTCTTC
NA,TRBJ2-7,TRBV5-1,NA,CASSLGTGTLEQYF,TGCGCCAGCAGCTTAGGAACAGGGACTCTCGAGCAGTACTTC
NA,TRBJ2-7,TRBV25-1,TRBD2,CASREGLAGSEQYF,TGTGCCAGCAGGGAAGGACTAGCGGGTAGTGAGCAGTACTTC
NA,TRBJ2-5,TRBV7-9,NA,CASSPDKPGPQETQYF,TGTGCCAGCAGCCCCGACAAGCCGGGGCCCCAAGAGACCCAGTACTTC
NA,TRBJ2-2,TRBV7-9,NA,CASSLWGSSTGELFF,TGTGCCAGCAGCTTATGGGGCTCGAGCACCGGGGAGCTGTTTTTT
NA,TRBJ2-7,TRBV2,NA,CASSLDNGSEQYF,TGTGCCAGCAGTCTGGACAACGGGAGCGAGCAGTACTTC
NA,TRBJ2-3,TRBV15,NA,CATSRAASGTDTQYF,TGTGCCACCAGCAGAGCCGCGAGTGGCACAGATACGCAGTATTTT
once,TRBJ2-1,TRBV30,TRBD2,CAWSRLREFNEQFF,TGTGCCTGGAGTCGTTTGCGGGAGTTCAATGAGCAGTTCTTC
NA,TRBJ1-2,TRBV9,TRBD1,CASSPRQGREYGYTF,TGTGCCAGCAGCCCCCGACAGGGAAGGGAGTATGGCTACACCTTC
once,TRBJ1-1,TRBV14,NA,CASSQAFKGAEAFF,TGTGCCAGCAGCCAAGCCTTCAAAGGGGCTGAAGCTTTCTTT
NA,TRBJ1-5,TRBV4-3,NA,CASSQDFPWSDQPQHF,TGCGCCAGCAGCCAAGATTTCCCGTGGAGCGATCAGCCCCAGCATTTT
once,TRBJ2-7,TRBV29-1,NA,CSVVGGPSPYEQYF,TGCAGCGTTGTGGGCGGGCCCTCTCCCTACGAGCAGTACTTC